This T cell receptor (beta chain) was sequenced for a study of T cell responses to AZD1222 COVID-19 vaccine. Sequencing used immunoSEQ multiplex PCR; TCRdb keeps in-frame clones, though not all of them. Altogether around 140,000 clones are present, 90% to 95% being singletons, with the ten largest covering 1.5% to 2%. The CDR3 extends over 16 amino acids. V gave up 0 bases and J gave up 3 bases, with 14 bases separating them. Germline values: CDR1 LGHNA, CDR2 YNFKEQ. The input for sequencing was peripheral blood, taken on day 0 of AZD1222 vaccination. This chain links TRBV4-2 with TRBJ1-1; tentatively, D is TRBD1 (5 bases). This sequence originates from an adult in good health. For the CDR3, the DNA is TGTGCCAGCAGCCAAGAGGATTTTGGGGGAGACACTGAAGCTTTCTTT. This encodes CASSQEDFGGDTEAFF.